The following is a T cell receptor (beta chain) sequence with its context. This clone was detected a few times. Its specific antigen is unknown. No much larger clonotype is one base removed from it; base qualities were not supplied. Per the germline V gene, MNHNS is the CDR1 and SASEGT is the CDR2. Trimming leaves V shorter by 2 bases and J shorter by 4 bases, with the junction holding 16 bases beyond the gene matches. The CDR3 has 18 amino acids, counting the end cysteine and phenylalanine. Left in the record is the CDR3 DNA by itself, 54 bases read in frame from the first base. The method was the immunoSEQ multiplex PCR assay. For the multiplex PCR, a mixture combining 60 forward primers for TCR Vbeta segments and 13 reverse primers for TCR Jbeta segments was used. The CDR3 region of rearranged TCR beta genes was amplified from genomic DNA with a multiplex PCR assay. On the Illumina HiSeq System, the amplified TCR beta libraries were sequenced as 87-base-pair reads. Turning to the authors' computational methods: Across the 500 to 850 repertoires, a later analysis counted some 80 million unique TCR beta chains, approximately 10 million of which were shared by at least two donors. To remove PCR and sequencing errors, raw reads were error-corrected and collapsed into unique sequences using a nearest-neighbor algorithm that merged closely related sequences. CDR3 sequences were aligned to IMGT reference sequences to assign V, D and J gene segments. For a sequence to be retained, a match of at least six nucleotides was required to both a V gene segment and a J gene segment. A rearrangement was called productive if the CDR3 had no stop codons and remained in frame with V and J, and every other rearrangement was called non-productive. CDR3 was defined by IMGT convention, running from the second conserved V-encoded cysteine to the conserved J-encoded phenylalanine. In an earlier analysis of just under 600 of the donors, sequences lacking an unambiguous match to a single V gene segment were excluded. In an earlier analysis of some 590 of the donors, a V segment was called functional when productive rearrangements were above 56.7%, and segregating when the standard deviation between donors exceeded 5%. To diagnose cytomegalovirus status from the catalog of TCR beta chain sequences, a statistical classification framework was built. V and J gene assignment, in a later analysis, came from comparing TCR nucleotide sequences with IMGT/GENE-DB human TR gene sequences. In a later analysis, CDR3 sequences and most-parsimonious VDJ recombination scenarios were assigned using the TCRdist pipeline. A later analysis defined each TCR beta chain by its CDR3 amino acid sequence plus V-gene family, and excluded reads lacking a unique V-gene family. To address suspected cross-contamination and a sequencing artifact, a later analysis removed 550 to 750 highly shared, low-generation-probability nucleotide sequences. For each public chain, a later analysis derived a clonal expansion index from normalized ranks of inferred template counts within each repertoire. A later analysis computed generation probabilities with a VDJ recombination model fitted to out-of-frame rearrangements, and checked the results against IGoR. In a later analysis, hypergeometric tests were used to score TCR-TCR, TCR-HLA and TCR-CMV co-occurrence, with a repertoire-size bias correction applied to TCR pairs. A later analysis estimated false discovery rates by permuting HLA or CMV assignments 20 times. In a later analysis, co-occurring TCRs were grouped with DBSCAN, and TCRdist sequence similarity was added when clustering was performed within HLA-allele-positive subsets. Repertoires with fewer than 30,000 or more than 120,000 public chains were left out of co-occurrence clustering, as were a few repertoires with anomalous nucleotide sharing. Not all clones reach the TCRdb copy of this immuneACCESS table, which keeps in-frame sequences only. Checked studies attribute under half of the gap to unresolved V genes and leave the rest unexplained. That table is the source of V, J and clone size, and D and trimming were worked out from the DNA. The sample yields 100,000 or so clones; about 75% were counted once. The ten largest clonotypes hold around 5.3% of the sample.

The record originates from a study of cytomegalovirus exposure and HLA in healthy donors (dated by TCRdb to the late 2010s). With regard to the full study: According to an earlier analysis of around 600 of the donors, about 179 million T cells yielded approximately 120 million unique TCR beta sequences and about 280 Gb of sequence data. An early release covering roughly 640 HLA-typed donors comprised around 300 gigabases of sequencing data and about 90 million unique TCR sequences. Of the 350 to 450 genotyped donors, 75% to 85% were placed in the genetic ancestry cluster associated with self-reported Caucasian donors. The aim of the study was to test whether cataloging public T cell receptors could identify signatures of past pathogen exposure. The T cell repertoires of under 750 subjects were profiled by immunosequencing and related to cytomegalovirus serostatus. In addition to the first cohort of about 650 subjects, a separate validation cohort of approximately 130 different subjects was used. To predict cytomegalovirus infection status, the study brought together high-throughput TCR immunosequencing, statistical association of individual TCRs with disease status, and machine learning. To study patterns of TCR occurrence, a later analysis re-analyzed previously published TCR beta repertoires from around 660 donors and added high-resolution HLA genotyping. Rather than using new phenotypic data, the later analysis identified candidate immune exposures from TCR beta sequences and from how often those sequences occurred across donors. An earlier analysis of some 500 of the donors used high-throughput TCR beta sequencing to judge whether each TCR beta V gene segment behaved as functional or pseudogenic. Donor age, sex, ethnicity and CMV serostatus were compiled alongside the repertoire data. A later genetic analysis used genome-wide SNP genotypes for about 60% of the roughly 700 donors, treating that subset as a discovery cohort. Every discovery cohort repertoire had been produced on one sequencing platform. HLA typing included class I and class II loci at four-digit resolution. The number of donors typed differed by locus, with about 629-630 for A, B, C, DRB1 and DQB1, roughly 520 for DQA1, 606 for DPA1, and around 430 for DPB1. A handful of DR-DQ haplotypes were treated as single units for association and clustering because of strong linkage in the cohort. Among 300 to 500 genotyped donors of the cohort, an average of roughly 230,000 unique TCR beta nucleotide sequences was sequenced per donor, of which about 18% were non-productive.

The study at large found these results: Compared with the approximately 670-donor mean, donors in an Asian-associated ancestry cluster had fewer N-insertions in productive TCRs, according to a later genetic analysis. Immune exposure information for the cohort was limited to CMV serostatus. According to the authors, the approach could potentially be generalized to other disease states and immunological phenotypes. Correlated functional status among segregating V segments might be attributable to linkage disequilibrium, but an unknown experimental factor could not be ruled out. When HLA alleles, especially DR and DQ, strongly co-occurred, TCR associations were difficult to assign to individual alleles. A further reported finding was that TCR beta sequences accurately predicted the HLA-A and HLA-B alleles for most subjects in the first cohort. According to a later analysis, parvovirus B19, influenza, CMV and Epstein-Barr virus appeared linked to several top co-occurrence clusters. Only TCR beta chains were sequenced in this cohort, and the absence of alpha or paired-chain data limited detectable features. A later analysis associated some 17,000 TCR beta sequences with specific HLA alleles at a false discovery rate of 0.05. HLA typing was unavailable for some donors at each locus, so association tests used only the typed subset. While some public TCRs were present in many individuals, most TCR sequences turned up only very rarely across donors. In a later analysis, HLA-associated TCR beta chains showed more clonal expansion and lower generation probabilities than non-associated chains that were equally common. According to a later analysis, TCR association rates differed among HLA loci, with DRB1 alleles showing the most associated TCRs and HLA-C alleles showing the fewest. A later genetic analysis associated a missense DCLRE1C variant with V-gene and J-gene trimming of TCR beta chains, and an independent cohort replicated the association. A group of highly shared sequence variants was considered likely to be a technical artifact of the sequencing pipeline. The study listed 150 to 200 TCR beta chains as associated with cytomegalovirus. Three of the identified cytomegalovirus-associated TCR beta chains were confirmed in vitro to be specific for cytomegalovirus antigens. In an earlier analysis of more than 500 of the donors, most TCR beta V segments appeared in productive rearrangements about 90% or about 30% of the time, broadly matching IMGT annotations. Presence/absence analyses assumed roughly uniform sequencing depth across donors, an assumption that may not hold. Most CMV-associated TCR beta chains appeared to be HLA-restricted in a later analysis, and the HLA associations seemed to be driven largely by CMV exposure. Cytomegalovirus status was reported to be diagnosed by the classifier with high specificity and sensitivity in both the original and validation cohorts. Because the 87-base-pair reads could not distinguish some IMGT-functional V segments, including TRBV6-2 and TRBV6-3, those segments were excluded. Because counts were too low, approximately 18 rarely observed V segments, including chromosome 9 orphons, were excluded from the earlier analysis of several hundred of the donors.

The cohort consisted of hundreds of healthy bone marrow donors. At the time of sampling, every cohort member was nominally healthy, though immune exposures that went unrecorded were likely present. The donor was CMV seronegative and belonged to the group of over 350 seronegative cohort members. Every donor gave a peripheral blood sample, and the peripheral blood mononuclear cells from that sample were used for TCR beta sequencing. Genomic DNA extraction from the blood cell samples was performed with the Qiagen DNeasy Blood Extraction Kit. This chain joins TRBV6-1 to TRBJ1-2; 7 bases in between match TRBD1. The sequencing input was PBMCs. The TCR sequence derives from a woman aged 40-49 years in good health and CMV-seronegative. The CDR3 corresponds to CASSESRVRTGAIYGYTF. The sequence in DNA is TGTGCCAGCAGTGAAAGTCGTGTTAGGACAGGCGCAATCTATGGCTACACCTTC.